This T cell receptor (beta chain) was identified during a study of beta chain features in type 1 diabetes. Study-level points and caveats: In comparison with healthy donors, patients had naive, central memory and Treg TCRB repertoires that appeared more similar.

Expressed TCRB transcripts were sequenced, since all the RNA that had been isolated was reverse transcribed. Data came from immunoSEQ multiplex PCR; TCRdb stores just in-frame clones and leaves some out. The sample lists some 400,000 clones, over 13% occurring once. Trimming took 4 bases from V and 5 from J; bases not matched to a gene: 10. The germline V gene encodes CDR1 MGHDK and CDR2 SYGVNS. The CDR3 consists of 17 residues. There are a few counts of this clone. Its antigen is unknown. The sequenced sample was naive CD4+ T cells from blood. The genes are TRBV25-1 and TRBJ2-1; 11 bases line up with TRBD1. This sequence originates from a woman aged 18-29 years in good health. The CDR3 loop reads CASSGTLGQGADNEQFF. For the CDR3, the DNA is TGTGCCAGCAGTGGAACTCTTGGACAGGGGGCAGACAATGAGCAGTTCTTC. Based on the CDR3 plus reference TRBV25-1 and TRBJ2-1, the full variable domain is EADIYQTPRYLVIGTGKKITLECSQTMGHDKMYWYQQDPGMELHLIHYSYGVNSTEKGDLSSESTVSRIRTEHFPLTLESARPSHTSQYLCASSGTLGQGADNEQFFGPGTRLTVL.